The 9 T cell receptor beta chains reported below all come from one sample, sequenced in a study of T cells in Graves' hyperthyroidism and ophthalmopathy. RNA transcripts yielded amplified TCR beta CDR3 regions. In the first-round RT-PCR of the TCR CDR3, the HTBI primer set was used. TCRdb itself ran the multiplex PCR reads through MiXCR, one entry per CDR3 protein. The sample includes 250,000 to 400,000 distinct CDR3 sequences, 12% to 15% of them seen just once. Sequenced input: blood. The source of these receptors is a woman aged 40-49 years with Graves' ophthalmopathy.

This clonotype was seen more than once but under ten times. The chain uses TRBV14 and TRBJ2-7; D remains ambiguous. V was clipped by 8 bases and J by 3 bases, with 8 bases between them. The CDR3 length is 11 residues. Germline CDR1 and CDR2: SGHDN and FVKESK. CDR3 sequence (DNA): TGTGCCAGCGGGTACGACTACGAGCAGTACTTC. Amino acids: CASGYDYEQYF.

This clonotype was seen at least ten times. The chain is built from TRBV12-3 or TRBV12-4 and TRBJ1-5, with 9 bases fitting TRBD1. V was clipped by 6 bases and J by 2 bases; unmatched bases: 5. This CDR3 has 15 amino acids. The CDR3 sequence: CASRITGGRNQPQHF. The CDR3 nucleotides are TGTGCCAGCAGGATAACAGGGGGCCGCAATCAGCCCCAGCATTTT.

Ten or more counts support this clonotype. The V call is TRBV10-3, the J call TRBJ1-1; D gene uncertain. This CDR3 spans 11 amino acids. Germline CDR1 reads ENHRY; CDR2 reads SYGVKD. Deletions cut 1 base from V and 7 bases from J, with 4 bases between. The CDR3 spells CAISELGEAFF. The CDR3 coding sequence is TGTGCCATCAGTGAGTTGGGTGAAGCTTTCTTT.

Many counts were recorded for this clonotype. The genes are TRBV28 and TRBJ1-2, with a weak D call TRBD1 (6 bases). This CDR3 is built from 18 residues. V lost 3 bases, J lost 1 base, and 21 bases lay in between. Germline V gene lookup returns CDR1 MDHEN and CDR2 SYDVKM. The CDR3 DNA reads TGTGCCAGCAGTTTCCCGTCCGTTAACAGGGATTATAACTATGGCTACACCTTC. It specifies CASSFPSVNRDYNYGYTF.

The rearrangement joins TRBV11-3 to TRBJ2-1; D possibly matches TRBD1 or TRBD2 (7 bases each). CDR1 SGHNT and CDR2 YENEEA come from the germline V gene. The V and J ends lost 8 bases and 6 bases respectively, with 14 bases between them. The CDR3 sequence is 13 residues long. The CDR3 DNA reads TGTGCCAGCCAGGGGGGGAGTACCAATGAGCAGTTCTTC. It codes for CASQGGSTNEQFF.

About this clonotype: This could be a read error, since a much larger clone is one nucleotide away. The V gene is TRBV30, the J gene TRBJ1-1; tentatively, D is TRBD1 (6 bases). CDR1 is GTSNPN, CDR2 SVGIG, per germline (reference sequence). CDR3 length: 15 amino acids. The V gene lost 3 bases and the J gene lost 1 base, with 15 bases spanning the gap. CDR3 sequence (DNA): TGTGCCTGGAGACAACCCAGGGGTACGAACACTGAAGCTTTCTTT. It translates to CAWRQPRGTNTEAFF.

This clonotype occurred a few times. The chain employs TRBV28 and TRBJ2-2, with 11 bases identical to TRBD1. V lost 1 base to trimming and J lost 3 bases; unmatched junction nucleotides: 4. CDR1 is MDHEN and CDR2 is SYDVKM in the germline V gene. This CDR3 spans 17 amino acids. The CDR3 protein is CASSLFGQGAYTGELFF. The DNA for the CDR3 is TGTGCCAGCAGTTTATTCGGACAGGGGGCTTACACCGGGGAGCTGTTTTTT. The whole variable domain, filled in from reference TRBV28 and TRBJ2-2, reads DVKVTQSSRYLVKRTGEKVFLECVQDMDHENMFWYRQDPGLGLRLIYFSYDVKMKEKGDIPEGYSVSREKKERFSLILESASTNQTSMYLCASSLFGQGAYTGELFFGEGSRLTVL.

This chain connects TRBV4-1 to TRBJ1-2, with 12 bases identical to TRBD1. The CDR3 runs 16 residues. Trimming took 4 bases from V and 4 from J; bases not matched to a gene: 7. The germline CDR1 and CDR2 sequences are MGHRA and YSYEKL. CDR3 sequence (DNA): TGCGCCAGCAGCCCGGGGACAGGGGGCAAACCCTATGGCTACACCTTC. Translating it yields CASSPGTGGKPYGYTF.

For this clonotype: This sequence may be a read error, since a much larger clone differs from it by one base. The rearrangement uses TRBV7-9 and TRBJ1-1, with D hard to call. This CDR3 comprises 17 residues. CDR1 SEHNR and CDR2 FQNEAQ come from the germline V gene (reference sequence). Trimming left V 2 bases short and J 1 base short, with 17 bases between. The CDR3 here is CASSLRLGVTGNTEAFF. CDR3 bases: TGTGCCAGCAGCTTAAGACTTGGGGTCACCGGGAACACTGAAGCTTTCTTT.